A selection of T cell receptor beta chains follows, all from one sample in a study of blood T cell repertoires in COVID-19. This table comes from immunoSEQ multiplex PCR, and its TCRdb copy is limited to in-frame clones, with some not included. The sample carries about 130,000 clones, over 60% recorded once. Input material: peripheral blood. Receptors were obtained from a man aged 35-49 years with active or convalescent COVID-19. The CDR3 runs from the conserved cysteine through the conserved F or W. The order of the fields is CDR3 DNA, CDR3 protein, J gene, D gene, clone size, V gene. D genes are given only for firm matches. Size is stated for part of the rows, as once, few or many counts, or as a class when the clone is expanded.

CDR3 DNA: TGTGCCAGCAGTTTAGCGGGACAGGGCTCCAATGAGCAGTTCTTC; CDR3 protein: CASSLAGQGSNEQFF; J gene: TRBJ2-1; D gene: TRBD1; clone size: NA; V gene: TRBV27
CDR3 DNA: TGTGCCAGCAGCGTAGAGGGGGCTCGGGAGACCCAGTACTTC; CDR3 protein: CASSVEGARETQYF; J gene: TRBJ2-5; D gene: TRBD1; clone size: once; V gene: TRBV9
CDR3 DNA: TGTGCCAGCAGCCACCTACTAGCGGGGCGCGCCGAGCAGTACTTC; CDR3 protein: CASSHLLAGRAEQYF; J gene: TRBJ2-7; D gene: TRBD2; clone size: NA; V gene: TRBV3-1/TRBV3-2
CDR3 DNA: TGTGCCACCAGCACGGGACTAGGTCTCCAAGAGACCCAGTACTTC; CDR3 protein: CATSTGLGLQETQYF; J gene: TRBJ2-5; D gene: TRBD2; clone size: NA; V gene: TRBV15
CDR3 DNA: TGTGCCAGCAGCCAGACTACCGGGACTACTAATGAAAAACTGTTTTTT; CDR3 protein: CASSQTTGTTNEKLFF; J gene: TRBJ1-4; D gene: NA; clone size: NA; V gene: TRBV3-1/TRBV3-2
CDR3 DNA: TGTGCCAGCAGCCAGTTGGGCGAAAAACTGTTTTTT; CDR3 protein: CASSQLGEKLFF; J gene: TRBJ1-4; D gene: NA; clone size: NA; V gene: TRBV14
CDR3 DNA: TGTGCCTGGAGTCAAGGGGCCCTCTCTGGAAACACCATATATTTT; CDR3 protein: CAWSQGALSGNTIYF; J gene: TRBJ1-3; D gene: NA; clone size: few; V gene: TRBV30
CDR3 DNA: TGCGCCAGCAGCCAAGGACAGGGACGGGGGACCACTGAAGCTTTCTTT; CDR3 protein: CASSQGQGRGTTEAFF; J gene: TRBJ1-1; D gene: TRBD1; clone size: NA; V gene: TRBV4-1
CDR3 DNA: TGCGCCAGCAGCTCGGACAGGGGCGAGAATGGCTACACCTTC; CDR3 protein: CASSSDRGENGYTF; J gene: TRBJ1-2; D gene: TRBD1; clone size: NA; V gene: TRBV5-1
CDR3 DNA: TGTGCCAGTAACAGAAAGGGCGGGGGATACACCGGGGAGCTGTTTTTT; CDR3 protein: CASNRKGGGYTGELFF; J gene: TRBJ2-2; D gene: TRBD2; clone size: NA; V gene: TRBV19
CDR3 DNA: TGCGCCAGCAGTCGAGGCTTAAGGATAGGAGAGACCCAGTACTTC; CDR3 protein: CASSRGLRIGETQYF; J gene: TRBJ2-5; D gene: NA; clone size: NA; V gene: TRBV23-1
CDR3 DNA: TGTGCCAGCAGCTTAAGCGGGAGGGCCCACAATGAGCAGTTCTTC; CDR3 protein: CASSLSGRAHNEQFF; J gene: TRBJ2-1; D gene: TRBD2; clone size: NA; V gene: TRBV7-3
CDR3 DNA: TGCGCCAGCGGGGCGGGGCCAAACACTGAAGCTTTCTTT; CDR3 protein: CASGAGPNTEAFF; J gene: TRBJ1-1; D gene: NA; clone size: NA; V gene: TRBV5-1
CDR3 DNA: TGTGCCAGCAGTTTTACTCTAGAACACAATGAGCAGTTCTTC; CDR3 protein: CASSFTLEHNEQFF; J gene: TRBJ2-1; D gene: NA; clone size: NA; V gene: TRBV27
CDR3 DNA: TGTGCCAGCAGCCAAGGAGGGGGACACCCGGCCCAAAATGAAAAACTGTTTTTT; CDR3 protein: CASSQGGGHPAQNEKLFF; J gene: TRBJ1-4; D gene: NA; clone size: NA; V gene: TRBV14
CDR3 DNA: TGTGCCAGCAGTCCGGGGGGGATCACTGAAGCTTTCTTT; CDR3 protein: CASSPGGITEAFF; J gene: TRBJ1-1; D gene: NA; clone size: NA; V gene: TRBV6-5
CDR3 DNA: TGTGCCTGGAGTTCAGGGCATGGAGCAACTAATGAAAAACTGTTTTTT; CDR3 protein: CAWSSGHGATNEKLFF; J gene: TRBJ1-4; D gene: NA; clone size: NA; V gene: TRBV30
CDR3 DNA: TGTGCCAGCAGCGCCTCGACAGGAAACACCATATATTTT; CDR3 protein: CASSASTGNTIYF; J gene: TRBJ1-3; D gene: NA; clone size: NA; V gene: TRBV9
CDR3 DNA: TGCAGCGTTGAGGCTTGGGGTGGACAGGGCAACTATGGCTACACCTTC; CDR3 protein: CSVEAWGGQGNYGYTF; J gene: TRBJ1-2; D gene: TRBD1; clone size: NA; V gene: TRBV29-1
CDR3 DNA: TGTGCCAGCAGTTACTCGGGGGGGTATGGTTCACCCCTCCACTTT; CDR3 protein: CASSYSGGYGSPLHF; J gene: TRBJ1-6; D gene: NA; clone size: once; V gene: TRBV6-5
CDR3 DNA: TGTGCCAGCAGTGAGGGGACTAGCGATCCGACCCAGTACTTC; CDR3 protein: CASSEGTSDPTQYF; J gene: TRBJ2-5; D gene: TRBD2; clone size: NA; V gene: TRBV2
CDR3 DNA: TGTGCCAGCAGCCGCCTTGGGGGCAACCAGCCCCAGCATTTT; CDR3 protein: CASSRLGGNQPQHF; J gene: TRBJ1-5; D gene: NA; clone size: NA; V gene: TRBV28
CDR3 DNA: TGTGCCAGCAGTCTCTACTTTTTTCGCCCTGGGCCGGAAAGGAGGTACACCTTC; CDR3 protein: CASSLYFFRPGPERRYTF; J gene: TRBJ1-2; D gene: NA; clone size: NA; V gene: TRBV5-6
CDR3 DNA: TGTGCCAGCAGCTTTTGGGGGAGGGGCACAGATACGCAGTATTTT; CDR3 protein: CASSFWGRGTDTQYF; J gene: TRBJ2-3; D gene: TRBD2; clone size: NA; V gene: TRBV7-8
CDR3 DNA: TGTGCCAGCAGTTCCCTCACCGGGACAGACTATGGCTACACCTTC; CDR3 protein: CASSSLTGTDYGYTF; J gene: TRBJ1-2; D gene: TRBD1; clone size: NA; V gene: TRBV27
CDR3 DNA: TGTGCCAGCAGTTACTTCGGCTCTGGGGCCAACGTCCTGACTTTC; CDR3 protein: CASSYFGSGANVLTF; J gene: TRBJ2-6; D gene: NA; clone size: once; V gene: TRBV6-2/TRBV6-3
CDR3 DNA: TGTGCCAGCAGTGATGGGCACACTGAAGCTTTCTTT; CDR3 protein: CASSDGHTEAFF; J gene: TRBJ1-1; D gene: NA; clone size: few; V gene: TRBV6-1
CDR3 DNA: TGTGCCAGCAGTGAAGGTTTGGTCGCTAGCGGGAGAATGGGAGAGACCCAGTACTTC; CDR3 protein: CASSEGLVASGRMGETQYF; J gene: TRBJ2-5; D gene: TRBD2; clone size: NA; V gene: TRBV2
CDR3 DNA: TGTGCCAGCAGCCAAGGTTCCGTAGATACGCAGTATTTT; CDR3 protein: CASSQGSVDTQYF; J gene: TRBJ2-3; D gene: NA; clone size: NA; V gene: TRBV3-1/TRBV3-2
CDR3 DNA: TGTGCCAGCAGGACAGGGGAATTGATCAATCAGCCCCAGCATTTT; CDR3 protein: CASRTGELINQPQHF; J gene: TRBJ1-5; D gene: TRBD1; clone size: NA; V gene: TRBV28
CDR3 DNA: TGTGCCAGCAGCCTGTCTAGCAATGAGCAGTTCTTC; CDR3 protein: CASSLSSNEQFF; J gene: TRBJ2-1; D gene: NA; clone size: NA; V gene: TRBV2
CDR3 DNA: TGTGCCAGCAGTTCGGCCCACTCAGGGGTGAGTCGGGGGCAGTACTTC; CDR3 protein: CASSSAHSGVSRGQYF; J gene: TRBJ2-7; D gene: NA; clone size: NA; V gene: TRBV6-6
CDR3 DNA: TGCGCCAGCAGCCAGATGGGACAGGGAACCTACGAGCAGTACTTC; CDR3 protein: CASSQMGQGTYEQYF; J gene: TRBJ2-7; D gene: TRBD1; clone size: NA; V gene: TRBV4-1
CDR3 DNA: TGCGCCAGCAGCTCGCCAGCTCTAGCGGGGGGAAATGAGCAGTTCTTC; CDR3 protein: CASSSPALAGGNEQFF; J gene: TRBJ2-1; D gene: TRBD2; clone size: NA; V gene: TRBV5-1